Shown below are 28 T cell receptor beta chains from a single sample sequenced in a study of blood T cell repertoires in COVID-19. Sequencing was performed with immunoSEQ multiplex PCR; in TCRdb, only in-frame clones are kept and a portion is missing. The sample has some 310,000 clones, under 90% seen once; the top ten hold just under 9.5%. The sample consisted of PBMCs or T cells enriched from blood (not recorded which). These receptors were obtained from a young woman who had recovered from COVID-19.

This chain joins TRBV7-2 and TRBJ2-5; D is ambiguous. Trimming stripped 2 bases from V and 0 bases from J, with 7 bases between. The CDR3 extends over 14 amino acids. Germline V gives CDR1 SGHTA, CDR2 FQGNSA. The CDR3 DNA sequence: TGTGCCAGCAGCTTATCACAGAACCAAGAGACCCAGTACTTC. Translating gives CASSLSQNQETQYF.

CDR3 coding DNA: TGTGCCAGCAGCTTAGTTAGCCAAGAGACCCAGTACTTC. Residues: CASSLVSQETQYF. This chain links TRBV7-9 with TRBJ2-5, with D uncertain. The CDR3 is made up of 13 amino acids. CDR1 is SEHNR and CDR2 is FQNEAQ in the germline V gene (reference sequence). Trimming removed 1 base at V and 1 base at J, with 4 bases between. The full variable domain, completed using reference TRBV7-9 and TRBJ2-5, is DTGVSQNPRHKITKRGQNVTFRCDPISEHNRLYWYRQTLGQGPEFLTYFQNEAQLEKSRLLSDRFSAERPKGSFSTLEIQRTEQGDSAMYLCASSLVSQETQYFGPGTRLLVL.

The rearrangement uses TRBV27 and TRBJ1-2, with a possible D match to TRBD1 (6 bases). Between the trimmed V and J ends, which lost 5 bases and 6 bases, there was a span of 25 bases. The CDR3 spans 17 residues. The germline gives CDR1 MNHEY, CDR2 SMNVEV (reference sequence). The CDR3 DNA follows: TGTGCCAGCAGTAGACAGGAGGAGTGGGCTCTAATGGATGGCTACACCTTC. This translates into CASSRQEEWALMDGYTF.

The CDR3, as DNA: TGTGCCAGTAGTACCCCCCACGGGACAGCTTACGAGCAGTACTTC. It is translated as CASSTPHGTAYEQYF. The chain combines TRBV19 with TRBJ2-7; 7 nucleotides match TRBD1. The V gene's germline CDR1 is LNHDA and CDR2 SQIVND (reference sequence). V trimming: 4 bases; J trimming: 4 bases; junction bases outside the gene matches: 10. The CDR3 length is 15 residues.

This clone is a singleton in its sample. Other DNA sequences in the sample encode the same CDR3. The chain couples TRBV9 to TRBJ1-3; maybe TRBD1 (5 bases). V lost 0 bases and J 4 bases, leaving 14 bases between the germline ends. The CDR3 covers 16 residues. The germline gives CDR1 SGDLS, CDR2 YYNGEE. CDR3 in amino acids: CASSVVPRAAGNTIYF. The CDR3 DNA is TGTGCCAGCAGCGTAGTTCCCAGGGCAGCCGGAAACACCATATATTTT.

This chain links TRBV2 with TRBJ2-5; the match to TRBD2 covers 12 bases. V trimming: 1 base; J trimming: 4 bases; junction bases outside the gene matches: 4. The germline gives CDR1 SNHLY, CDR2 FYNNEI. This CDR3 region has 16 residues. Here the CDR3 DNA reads TGTGCCAGCAGTGAAGGACTAGCGGGAGATGGAGAGACCCAGTACTTC. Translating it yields CASSEGLAGDGETQYF.

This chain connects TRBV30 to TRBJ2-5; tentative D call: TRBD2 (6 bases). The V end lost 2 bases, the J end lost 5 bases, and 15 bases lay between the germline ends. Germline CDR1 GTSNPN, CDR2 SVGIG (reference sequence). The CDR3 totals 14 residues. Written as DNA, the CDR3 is TGTGCCTGGAGTTGGGGGGATGGCAGGGAGACCCAGTACTTC. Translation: CAWSWGDGRETQYF. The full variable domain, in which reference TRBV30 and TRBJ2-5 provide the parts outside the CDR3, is SQTIHQWPATLVQPVGSPLSLECTVEGTSNPNLYWYRQAAGRGLQLLFYSVGIGQISSEVPQNLSASRPQDRQFILSSKKLLLSDSGFYLCAWSWGDGRETQYFGPGTRLLVL.

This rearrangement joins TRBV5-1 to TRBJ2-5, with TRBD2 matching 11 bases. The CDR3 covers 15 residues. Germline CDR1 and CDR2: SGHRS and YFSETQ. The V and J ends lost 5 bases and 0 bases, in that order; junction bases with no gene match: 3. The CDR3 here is CASRGLAGHQETQYF. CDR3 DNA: TGCGCCAGCAGAGGACTAGCGGGCCACCAAGAGACCCAGTACTTC.

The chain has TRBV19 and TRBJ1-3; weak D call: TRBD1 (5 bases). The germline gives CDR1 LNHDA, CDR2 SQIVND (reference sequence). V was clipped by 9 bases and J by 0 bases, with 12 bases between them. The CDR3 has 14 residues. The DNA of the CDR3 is TGTGCCAGCACAGGAGGGTACTCTGGAAACACCATATATTTT. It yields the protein CASTGGYSGNTIYF.

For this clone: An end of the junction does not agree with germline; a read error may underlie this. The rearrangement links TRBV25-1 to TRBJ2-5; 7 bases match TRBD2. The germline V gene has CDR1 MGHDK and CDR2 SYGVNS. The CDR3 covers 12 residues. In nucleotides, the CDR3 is TGTGCCAGCAGTGGCGGGGGTGTAAAGACGCACTTC. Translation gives CASSGGGVKTHF. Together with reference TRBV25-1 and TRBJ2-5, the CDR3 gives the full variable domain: EADIYQTPRYLVIGTGKKITLECSQTMGHDKMYWYQQDPGMELHLIHYSYGVNSTEKGDLSSESTVSRIRTEHFPLTLESARPSHTSQYLCASSGGGVKTHFGPGTRLLVL.

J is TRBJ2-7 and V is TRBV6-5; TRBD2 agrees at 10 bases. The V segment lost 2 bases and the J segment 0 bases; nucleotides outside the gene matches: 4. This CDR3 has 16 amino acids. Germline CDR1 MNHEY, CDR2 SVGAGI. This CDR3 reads CASSYRASGSSYEQYF. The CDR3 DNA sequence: TGTGCCAGCAGTTACAGGGCTAGCGGGAGCTCCTACGAGCAGTACTTC.

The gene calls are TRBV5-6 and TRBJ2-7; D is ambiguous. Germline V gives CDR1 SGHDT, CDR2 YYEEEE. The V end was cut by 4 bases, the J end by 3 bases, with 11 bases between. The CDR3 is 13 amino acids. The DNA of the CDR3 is TGTGCCAGCAGCCGTCTTCGGAGCTACGAGCAGTACTTC. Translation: CASSRLRSYEQYF.

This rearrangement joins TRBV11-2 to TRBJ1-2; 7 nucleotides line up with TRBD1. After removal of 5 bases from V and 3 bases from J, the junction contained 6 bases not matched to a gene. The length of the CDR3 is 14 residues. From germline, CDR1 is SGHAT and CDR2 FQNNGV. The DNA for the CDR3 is TGTGCCAGCAGCCCGGGACAGAGCTACTATGGCTACACCTTC. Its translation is CASSPGQSYYGYTF.

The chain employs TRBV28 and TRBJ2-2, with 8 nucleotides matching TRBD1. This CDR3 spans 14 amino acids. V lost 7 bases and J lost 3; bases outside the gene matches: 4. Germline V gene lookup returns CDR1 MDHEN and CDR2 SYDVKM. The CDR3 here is CASNQGADTGELFF. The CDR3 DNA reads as TGTGCCAGCAATCAGGGGGCGGACACCGGGGAGCTGTTTTTT.

For the CDR3, the DNA is TGTGCCAGTGGAAACCGGGGGACCGGGGAGCTGTTTTTT. This sequence encodes CASGNRGTGELFF. V and J are TRBV19 and TRBJ2-2; a possible D gene is TRBD2 (6 bases). Trimming shortened V by 8 bases and J by 5 bases, and 12 bases separated the two germline ends. Germline V gene sequence: CDR1 LNHDA, CDR2 SQIVND (reference sequence). The CDR3 has 13 amino acids.

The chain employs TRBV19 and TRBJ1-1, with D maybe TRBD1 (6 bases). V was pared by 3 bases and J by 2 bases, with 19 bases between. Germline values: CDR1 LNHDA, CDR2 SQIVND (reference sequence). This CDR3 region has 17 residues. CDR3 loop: CASSIQGTRIGNTEAFF. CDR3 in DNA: TGTGCCAGTAGTATCCAGGGGACCCGCATAGGAAACACTGAAGCTTTCTTT.

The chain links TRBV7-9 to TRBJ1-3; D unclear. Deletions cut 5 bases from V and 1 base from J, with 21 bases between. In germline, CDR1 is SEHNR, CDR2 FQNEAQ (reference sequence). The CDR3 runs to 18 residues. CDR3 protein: CASSRTGILLRSGNTIYF. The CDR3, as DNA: TGTGCCAGCAGCAGGACCGGGATCCTGCTTAGGTCTGGAAACACCATATATTTT.

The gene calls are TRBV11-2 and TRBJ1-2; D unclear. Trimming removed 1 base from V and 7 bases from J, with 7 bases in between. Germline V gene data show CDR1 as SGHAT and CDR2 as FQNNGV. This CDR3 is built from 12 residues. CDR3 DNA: TGTGCCAGCAGCTTAGCGGAGGGTGGCTACACCTTC. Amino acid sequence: CASSLAEGGYTF.

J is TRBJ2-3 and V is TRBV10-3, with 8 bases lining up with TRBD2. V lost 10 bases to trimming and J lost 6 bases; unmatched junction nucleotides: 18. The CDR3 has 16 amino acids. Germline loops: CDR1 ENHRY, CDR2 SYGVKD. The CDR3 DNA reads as TGTGCCAGCCGAAGGAATAGCGGGATGTCTGGGGATACGCAGTATTTT. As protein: CASRRNSGMSGDTQYF.

CDR3 in amino acids: CASSFFAGNTIYF. For the CDR3, the DNA is TGTGCCAGCAGTTTTTTCGCTGGAAACACCATATATTTT. This chain joins TRBV28 and TRBJ1-3; D gene ambiguous. This CDR3 contains 13 residues. The V and J ends lost 3 bases and 2 bases respectively, with 5 bases between them. Germline-derived CDR1 and CDR2 are MDHEN and SYDVKM.

CDR3 region: CASSQLVIGLAMYNEQFF. The CDR3, as DNA: TGCGCCAGCAGCCAATTAGTTATCGGACTAGCGATGTACAATGAGCAGTTCTTC. V is TRBV4-1 and J is TRBJ2-1; 9 positions agree with TRBD2. CDR3 length equals 18 residues. Germline lookup yields CDR1 MGHRA and CDR2 YSYEKL. Trimming at V came to 2 bases and at J to 4 bases, leaving 12 bases not matched to a gene.

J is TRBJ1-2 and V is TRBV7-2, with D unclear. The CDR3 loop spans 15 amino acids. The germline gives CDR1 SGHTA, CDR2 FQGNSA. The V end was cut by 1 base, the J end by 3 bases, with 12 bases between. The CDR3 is CASSLDPGEYYGYTF. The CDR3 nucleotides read TGTGCCAGCAGCTTAGACCCCGGGGAATACTATGGCTACACCTTC. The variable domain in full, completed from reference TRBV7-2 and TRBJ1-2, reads GAGVSQSPSNKVTEKGKDVELRCDPISGHTALYWYRQSLGQGLEFLIYFQGNSAPDKSGLPSDRFSAERTGGSVSTLTIQRTQQEDSAVYLCASSLDPGEYYGYTFGSGTRLTVV.

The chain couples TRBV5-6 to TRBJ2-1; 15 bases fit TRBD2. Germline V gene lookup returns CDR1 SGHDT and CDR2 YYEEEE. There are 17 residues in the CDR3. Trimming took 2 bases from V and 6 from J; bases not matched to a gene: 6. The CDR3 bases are TGTGCCAGCAGCTTCGGACTAGCGGGAGGGTTCATCAATGAGCAGTTCTTC. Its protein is CASSFGLAGGFINEQFF.

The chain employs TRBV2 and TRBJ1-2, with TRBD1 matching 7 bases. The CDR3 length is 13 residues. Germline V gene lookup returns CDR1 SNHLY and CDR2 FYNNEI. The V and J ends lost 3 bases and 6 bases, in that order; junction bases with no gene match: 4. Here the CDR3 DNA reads TGTGCCAGCAGTGAGGGACAGATTGATGGCTACACCTTC. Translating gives CASSEGQIDGYTF. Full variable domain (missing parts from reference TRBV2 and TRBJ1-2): EPEVTQTPSHQVTQMGQEVILRCVPISNHLYFYWYRQILGQKVEFLVSFYNNEISEKSEIFDDQFSVERPDGSNFTLKIRSTKLEDSAMYFCASSEGQIDGYTFGSGTRLTVV.

The DNA of the CDR3 is TGTGCCAGCAGCACTTGGACTAGCGGGAGTGCAGATACGCAGTATTTT. Protein: CASSTWTSGSADTQYF. The chain has TRBV21-1 and TRBJ2-3; the table's D call TRBD2 went unverified against the DNA. TRBV21-1 represents a pseudogene. The CDR3 consists of 16 residues.

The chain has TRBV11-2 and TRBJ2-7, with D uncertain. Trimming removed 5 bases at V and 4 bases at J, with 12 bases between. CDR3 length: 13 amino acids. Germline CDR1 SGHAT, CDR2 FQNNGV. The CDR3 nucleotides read TGTGCCAGCAGCCGACGGAGCGAGTACGAGCAGTACTTC. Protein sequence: CASSRRSEYEQYF.

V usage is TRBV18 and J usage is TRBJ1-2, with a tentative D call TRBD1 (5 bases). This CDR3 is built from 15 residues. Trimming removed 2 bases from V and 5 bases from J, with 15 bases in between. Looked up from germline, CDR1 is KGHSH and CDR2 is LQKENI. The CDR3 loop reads CASSPMAQGSYGYTF. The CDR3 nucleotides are TGTGCCAGCTCACCAATGGCCCAGGGTAGTTATGGCTACACCTTC.

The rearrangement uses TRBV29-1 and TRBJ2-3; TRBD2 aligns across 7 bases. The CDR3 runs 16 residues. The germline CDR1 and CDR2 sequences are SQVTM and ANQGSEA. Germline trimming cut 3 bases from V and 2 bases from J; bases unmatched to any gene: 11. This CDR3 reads CSVDKTASGNTDTQYF. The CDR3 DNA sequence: TGCAGCGTTGACAAAACGGCTAGCGGAAACACAGATACGCAGTATTTT.